A single sample gave rise to the 29 T cell receptor beta chains below, sequenced in a study of response to subunit inactivated influenza vaccine. TCRdb fed the RT-PCR reads into MiXCR, producing one record per CDR3 protein. The sample carries 150,000 to 200,000 distinct CDR3 sequences, over 9.5% recorded once. The same sample was also studied in work on T cells expressing NK-cell markers. This second study notes: It was by 5'RACE template switching with UMIs that TCR beta cDNA was made.

The sequenced sample was CD8+ T cells sorted from PBMCs, obtained 11 to 12 days after vaccination. Source of these receptors: a man aged 45 to 65 who received an inactivated influenza vaccine.

V and J are TRBV2 and TRBJ2-1, with 8 bases lining up with TRBD1. Germline V gene data show CDR1 as SNHLY and CDR2 as FYNNEI. The length of the CDR3 is 15 residues. Unmatched junction bases numbered 7, after V lost 5 bases and J lost 4 bases. The CDR3 nucleotides read TGTGCCAGCAGTAAGGGACAGGACCTTTACAATGAGCAGTTCTTC. Its protein is CASSKGQDLYNEQFF.

This clonotype was counted a few times. The rearrangement uses TRBV6-5 and TRBJ2-1; 7 positions agree with TRBD2. Germline V gene data show CDR1 as MNHEY and CDR2 as SVGAGI. J gave up 0 bases and V 4 bases, and 9 bases lay outside the gene matches. The CDR3 loop spans 17 amino acids. The CDR3 nucleotides read TGTGCCAGCAGTTGGGGCTGGGGGGAGGGCTCCTACAATGAGCAGTTCTTC. It specifies CASSWGWGEGSYNEQFF.

This clonotype has a count of ten or more. The V call is TRBV5-6, the J call TRBJ1-2; maybe TRBD1 (6 bases). Germline V gene lookup returns CDR1 SGHDT and CDR2 YYEEEE. CDR3 size: 14 residues. With 6 bases removed from V and 3 bases from J, the gap between germline ends came to 15 bases. This CDR3 is CASNPTGGHYGYTF. The CDR3 DNA is TGTGCCAGCAATCCGACGGGGGGCCACTATGGCTACACCTTC.

CDR3 region: CASSSVLSSYNEQFF. DNA of the CDR3: TGTGCCAGCAGTTCAGTCTTAAGCTCCTACAATGAGCAGTTCTTC. This chain joins TRBV27 and TRBJ2-1; no definite D call. Germline assignment: CDR1 MNHEY and CDR2 SMNVEV (reference sequence). V lost 4 bases and J lost 0, with 10 bases in between. The CDR3 is 15 residues long.

V usage is TRBV6-1 and J usage is TRBJ2-1; no definite D call. The length of the CDR3 is 13 residues. The germline V and J ends were trimmed by 6 bases and 5 bases, with 11 bases remaining between them. The V gene's germline CDR1 is MNHNS and CDR2 SASEGT. The CDR3 sequence is CASSHEPDNEQFF. CDR3 in DNA: TGTGCCAGCAGCCACGAGCCAGACAATGAGCAGTTCTTC.

V and J are TRBV28 and TRBJ2-5; TRBD2 aligns across 12 bases. Germline V gene lookup returns CDR1 MDHEN and CDR2 SYDVKM. This CDR3 comprises 17 residues. V gave up 7 bases and J gave up 2 bases; unmatched junction bases: 11. CDR3 loop: CASTGLAGGPGQETQYF. In DNA, the CDR3 is TGTGCCAGCACTGGGCTAGCGGGAGGGCCGGGTCAAGAGACCCAGTACTTC.

This chain joins TRBV20-1 and TRBJ2-7, with D possibly being TRBD1 (5 bases). Trimming took 0 bases from V and 4 from J, leaving 16 bases between them. Germline V gene data show CDR1 as DFQATT and CDR2 as SNEGSKA (reference sequence). The CDR3 spans 15 residues. The chain's CDR3 is CSARDDGALWYEQYF. The CDR3 nucleotides are TGCAGTGCTAGAGATGATGGGGCGCTGTGGTACGAGCAGTACTTC.

As for this clonotype: At one end, the junction sequence differs from germline, possibly due to a read error. The chain uses TRBV6-2 or TRBV6-3 and TRBJ2-3; 12 bases are shared with TRBD2. This CDR3 comprises 17 residues. Germline V gene lookup returns CDR1 MNHEY and CDR2 SVGEGT. The CDR3 sequence: CGSSYSILAGGKDTQYF. The CDR3 bases are TGTGGCAGCAGTTACTCGATACTAGCGGGAGGTAAAGATACGCAGTATTTT.

The V gene is TRBV25-1, the J gene TRBJ2-7; 8 bases map to TRBD1. The CDR3 totals 15 residues. CDR1 MGHDK and CDR2 SYGVNS come from the germline V gene. The V segment lost 4 bases and the J segment 3 bases; nucleotides outside the gene matches: 8. The CDR3 loop reads CASSGSGGEVYEQYF. The CDR3, as DNA: TGTGCCAGCAGTGGTTCAGGGGGCGAAGTCTACGAGCAGTACTTC.

The chain employs TRBV11-2 and TRBJ1-1; possibly TRBD1 for D (5 bases). Germline CDR1 SGHAT, CDR2 FQNNGV. The CDR3 runs to 13 residues. Trimming cost V 9 bases and J 1 base, with 12 bases left between them. The CDR3 sequence: CASRKTGNTEAFF. CDR3 coding DNA: TGTGCCAGTCGCAAAACAGGGAACACTGAAGCTTTCTTT.

The chain employs TRBV29-1 and TRBJ2-7, with TRBD2 matching over 10 bases. J lost 5 bases, V lost 0 bases, and 7 bases had no gene match. Looked up from germline, CDR1 is SQVTM and CDR2 is ANQGSEA. This CDR3 has 15 residues. The CDR3 spells CSVEEAGGNPNEQYF. Here the CDR3 DNA reads TGCAGCGTTGAAGAAGCGGGGGGGAACCCGAACGAGCAGTACTTC.

The J gene is TRBJ2-3, the V gene TRBV7-8; TRBD2 matches 10 bases. The germline V gene encodes CDR1 SGHVS and CDR2 FQNEAQ. Trimming removed 4 bases from V and 4 bases from J; junction bases left unmatched: 8. There are 16 residues in the CDR3. CDR3 amino acids: CASSSRRLAGADTQYF. The CDR3 DNA reads as TGTGCCAGCAGCTCCCGGCGGCTAGCGGGGGCAGATACGCAGTATTTT.

This clonotype was observed a handful of times. V is TRBV25-1 and J is TRBJ2-7; TRBD1 agrees at 9 bases. J lost 2 bases, V lost 4 bases, and 3 bases had no gene match. Germline V CDR1 and CDR2: MGHDK, SYGVNS. The CDR3 has 14 amino acids. The CDR3 bases are TGTGCCAGCAGTGGGGGACAGGGTGCCTACGAGCAGTACTTC. It codes for CASSGGQGAYEQYF.

V usage is TRBV27 and J usage is TRBJ2-1; D possibly corresponds to TRBD2 (6 bases). CDR3 size: 13 residues. The germline V gene has CDR1 MNHEY and CDR2 SMNVEV (reference sequence). Between the trimmed V and J ends, which lost 4 bases and 6 bases, there was a span of 10 bases. CDR3 bases: TGTGCCAGCAGTTCGGGACTGATCAATGAGCAGTTCTTC. Encoded protein: CASSSGLINEQFF.

CDR3 sequence: CASGTTSHEQFF. The CDR3, as DNA: TGTGCCAGCGGGACCACCTCCCATGAGCAGTTCTTC. The chain links TRBV2 to TRBJ2-1; D may correspond to TRBD1 or TRBD2 (5 bases each). The V end was cut by 8 bases, the J end by 8 bases, with 13 bases between. There are 12 residues in the CDR3. The germline CDR1 and CDR2 sequences are SNHLY and FYNNEI.

The chain is built from TRBV2 and TRBJ2-1; TRBD1 is a possible D gene (5 bases). Germline CDR1 and CDR2: SNHLY and FYNNEI. V lost 5 bases, J lost 5 bases, and 13 bases lay in between. The length of the CDR3 is 14 residues. This CDR3 is CASSRREIDNEQFF. CDR3 nucleotide sequence: TGTGCCAGCAGTCGCAGGGAAATTGACAATGAGCAGTTCTTC.

This clonotype was seen at least ten times. V usage is TRBV12-3 or TRBV12-4 and J usage is TRBJ2-2, with TRBD2 matching over 7 bases. V lost 4 bases, J lost 3 bases, and 2 bases stayed unmatched. The CDR3 is made up of 14 amino acids. The CDR3 loop is CASSSLADTGELFF. The CDR3 bases are TGTGCCAGCAGTTCCCTAGCGGACACCGGGGAGCTGTTTTTT.

This clonotype was counted ten times or more. V and J are TRBV18 and TRBJ2-6; 8 nucleotides line up with TRBD1. CDR1 and CDR2 (germline): KGHSH, LQKENI. This CDR3 is built from 19 residues. The J segment lost 1 base and the V segment lost 5 bases, leaving 13 bases of the junction unmatched. CDR3 bases: TGTGCCAGCTCAGATCTCGACAGGGGAAATTCTTCTGGGGCCAACGTCCTGACTTTC. It specifies CASSDLDRGNSSGANVLTF. Variable domain in full (rest from reference TRBV18 and TRBJ2-6): NAGVMQNPRHLVRRRGQEARLRCSPMKGHSHVYWYRQLPEEGLKFMVYLQKENIIDESGMPKERFSAEFPKEGPSILRIQQVVRGDSAAYFCASSDLDRGNSSGANVLTFGAGSRLTVL.

This clonotype has more than one count but fewer than ten. V usage is TRBV14 and J usage is TRBJ2-1, with D possibly TRBD1 on 6 matching bases. The germline CDR1 and CDR2 sequences are SGHDN and FVKESK. The CDR3 contains 15 residues. V was clipped by 3 bases and J by 0 bases, with 9 bases between them. DNA of the CDR3: TGTGCCAGCAGCCACGGACAGAGCTCCTACAATGAGCAGTTCTTC. Translation: CASSHGQSSYNEQFF.

This clonotype was recorded a few times. The rearrangement links TRBV12-3 or TRBV12-4 to TRBJ2-1; 15 nucleotides line up with TRBD2. Trimming at V came to 5 bases and at J to 9 bases, leaving 5 bases not matched to a gene. The CDR3 totals 15 residues. CDR3: CASSPWTSGRGEQFF. Written as DNA, the CDR3 is TGTGCCAGCAGTCCCTGGACTAGCGGGAGGGGTGAGCAGTTCTTC.

The genes are TRBV27 and TRBJ2-3; 10 nucleotides align to TRBD2. V lost 6 bases to trimming and J lost 2 bases; unmatched junction nucleotides: 17. The length of the CDR3 is 19 residues. Per germline, CDR1 MNHEY and CDR2 SMNVEV (reference sequence). The CDR3 reads CASSPLPPLLAGYTDTQYF. The CDR3 DNA sequence: TGTGCCAGCAGCCCTCTCCCCCCCTTACTAGCGGGGTACACAGATACGCAGTATTTT.

The table lists this clonotype with many counts. V usage is TRBV25-1 and J usage is TRBJ2-5; D possibly corresponds to TRBD2 (5 bases). V was trimmed by 1 base and J by 3 bases, leaving 12 bases between them. Germline V gene sequence: CDR1 MGHDK, CDR2 SYGVNS. The CDR3 is made up of 15 amino acids. This CDR3 is CASSESWVSEETQYF. Here the CDR3 DNA reads TGTGCCAGCAGTGAATCGTGGGTTAGCGAAGAGACCCAGTACTTC.

This clonotype was seen a handful of times. The gene calls are TRBV19 and TRBJ2-1; D uncertain. Looked up from germline, CDR1 is LNHDA and CDR2 is SQIVND (reference sequence). V lost 3 bases and J lost 5, with 8 bases in between. The CDR3 totals 13 residues. The CDR3 coding sequence is TGTGCCAGTAGTATCATCCGAAACAATGAGCAGTTCTTC. It specifies CASSIIRNNEQFF.

This clonotype was picked up a small number of times. This may stem from a read error, because a much larger clone lies one nucleotide away. The chain combines TRBV6-5 with TRBJ2-7, with TRBD1 matching 9 bases. CDR3 length: 13 residues. Trimming took 4 bases from V and 3 from J; bases not matched to a gene: 1. The germline CDR1 and CDR2 sequences are MNHEY and SVGAGI. CDR3 coding DNA: TGTGCCAGCAGTTGGGACAGGGACTACGAGCAGTACTTC. Translation: CASSWDRDYEQYF.

In this sample, this clonotype turned up a few times. V and J are TRBV4-2 and TRBJ2-7, with TRBD1 identical over 8 bases. Germline V gene data show CDR1 as LGHNA and CDR2 as YNFKEQ. This CDR3 comprises 17 residues. V was clipped by 1 base and J by 1 base; unmatched bases: 9. In DNA, the CDR3 is TGTGCCAGCAGCCAAGCCCGGACAGGGATTGGATCCTACGAGCAGTACTTC. Amino acid sequence: CASSQARTGIGSYEQYF.

The chain has TRBV9 and TRBJ2-5; the match to TRBD1 covers 8 bases. Germline CDR1 and CDR2: SGDLS and YYNGEE. Trimming removed 4 bases from V and 0 bases from J; junction bases left unmatched: 5. This CDR3 is 15 amino acids long. For the CDR3, the DNA is TGTGCCAGCAGCAGTCAGGGGGCGTACCAAGAGACCCAGTACTTC. It is translated as CASSSQGAYQETQYF. The whole variable domain, remainder taken from reference TRBV9 and TRBJ2-5, is DSGVTQTPKHLITATGQRVTLRCSPRSGDLSVYWYQQSLDQGLQFLIQYYNGEERAKGNILERFSAQQFPDLHSELNLSSLELGDSALYFCASSSQGAYQETQYFGPGTRLLVL.

The chain has TRBV29-1 and TRBJ2-7; D not certain. Germline V gene lookup returns CDR1 SQVTM and CDR2 ANQGSEA. Trimming shortened V by 4 bases and J by 0 bases, and 10 bases separated the two germline ends. The CDR3 covers 13 residues. The CDR3 loop reads CSVVLQSSYEQYF. The CDR3 DNA reads as TGCAGCGTTGTTCTCCAATCCTCCTACGAGCAGTACTTC.

This sequence joins TRBV24-1 and TRBJ2-2; D may be TRBD2 (6 bases). The CDR3 length is 16 residues. V shed 4 bases and J shed 5 bases, with 16 bases lying between them. Germline V lookup: CDR1 KGHDR, CDR2 SFDVKD. The CDR3 DNA follows: TGTGCCACCAGTGACACCGGGACTTCTGGAACCGGGGAGCTGTTTTTT. Translation: CATSDTGTSGTGELFF.

This clonotype was seen more than once but under ten times. The gene calls are TRBV12-3 or TRBV12-4 and TRBJ2-7; D not resolved. The germline V and J ends were trimmed by 1 base and 10 bases, with 20 bases remaining between them. The CDR3 runs 15 residues. The CDR3 spells CASSLGPPKRKLQYF. Written as DNA, the CDR3 is TGTGCCAGCAGTTTAGGCCCTCCCAAAAGGAAATTACAGTACTTC.